Shown below are 16 T cell receptor beta chains from a single sample sequenced in a study of T cells after yellow fever vaccination. TCRdb called the 5' RACE reads again in MiXCR, with one record for every CDR3 protein. Here the sample spans some 300,000 distinct CDR3 sequences, 8.5% to 10% being singletons. Sequenced here: CD4+ T cells sorted from PBMCs, sampled 5 days after the yellow fever booster vaccination. The receptor set was obtained from a man aged 18 to 30 who received the YFV17D yellow fever vaccine.

Turning to this clonotype: The junction differs from germline at one of its ends, possibly a read error. The CDR3 DNA sequence: TGTGACAGCAGCTCTCAGGGCGGTACGCAGTATTTT. It yields the protein CDSSSQGGTQYF. This chain links TRBV7-3 with TRBJ2-3, with D possibly matching TRBD1 (5 bases). The CDR3 covers 12 residues. The germline CDR1 and CDR2 sequences are SGHTA and FQGTGA.

The chain links TRBV5-5 to TRBJ1-2; 9 nucleotides align to TRBD1. With 4 bases clipped from V and 7 bases from J, the junction kept 11 bases outside the gene matches. The CDR3 consists of 15 residues. The germline gives CDR1 SGHKS, CDR2 YYEKEE (reference sequence). CDR3: CASSLPTGGERGYTF. CDR3 in DNA: TGTGCCAGCAGCCTTCCTACAGGGGGCGAACGTGGCTACACCTTC.

The genes are TRBV5-4 and TRBJ2-3; TRBD1 agrees at 7 bases. The V gene's germline CDR1 is SGHNT and CDR2 YYREEE (reference sequence). The CDR3 is made up of 16 amino acids. Germline trimming cut 3 bases from V and 4 bases from J; bases unmatched to any gene: 11. The CDR3 protein is CASSSQGVGGPDTQYF. The CDR3 DNA reads TGTGCCAGCAGCTCCCAGGGGGTAGGAGGACCAGATACGCAGTATTTT.

In this sample, this clonotype turned up a few times. The chain has TRBV6-6 and TRBJ1-2; perhaps TRBD1 as D (6 bases). This CDR3 is 12 amino acids long. Germline assignment: CDR1 MNHNY and CDR2 SVGAGI (reference sequence). The ends were cut back, 8 bases at V and 6 bases at J, with 13 bases in the middle. The CDR3 DNA sequence: TGTGCCAGCGCAACGGGGGCAGATGGCTACACCTTC. Translation: CASATGADGYTF.

The chain has TRBV4-3 and TRBJ2-4, with D possibly TRBD1 on 6 matching bases. V shed 3 bases and J shed 3 bases, with 12 bases lying between them. Per germline, CDR1 LGHNA and CDR2 YSLEER. The length of the CDR3 is 15 residues. CDR3 DNA sequence: TGCGCCAGCAGCCATGGAGACAGGCTCAAAAACATTCAGTACTTC. It yields the protein CASSHGDRLKNIQYF.

The chain combines TRBV7-7 with TRBJ1-1; D gene ambiguous. The CDR3 consists of 13 residues. Germline V gene lookup returns CDR1 SSHAT and CDR2 FNYEAQ (reference sequence). CDR3 sequence: CATSRTVNTEAFF. CDR3 nucleotide sequence: TGTGCTACCTCCAGAACAGTGAACACTGAAGCTTTCTTT. The full variable domain, rest sourced from reference TRBV7-7 and TRBJ1-1, is GAGVSQSPRYKVTKRGQDVTLRCDPISSHATLYWYQQALGQGPEFLTYFNYEAQPDKSGLPSDRFSAERPEGSISTLTIQRTEQRDSAMYRCATSRTVNTEAFFGQGTRLTVV.

Only one count was recorded for this clonotype. The rearrangement joins TRBV7-6 to TRBJ2-1; 7 bases map to TRBD2. CDR1 is SGHVS and CDR2 is FNYEAQ in the germline V gene. This CDR3 is built from 16 residues. With V trimmed by 1 base and J by 4 bases, 7 bases remained unmatched. CDR3 in amino acids: CASSLGGSAGYNEQFF. The DNA for the CDR3 is TGTGCCAGCAGCTTAGGCGGGAGTGCGGGATACAATGAGCAGTTCTTC.

The CDR3 DNA follows: TGTGCCAGCAGTTTAAGCGCCCCTCGGGCGGAGGGCTACACCTTC. This gives the protein CASSLSAPRAEGYTF. This sequence joins TRBV28 and TRBJ1-2; unclear D gene. The V and J ends lost 2 bases and 8 bases respectively, with 18 bases between them. The germline V gene has CDR1 MDHEN and CDR2 SYDVKM. This CDR3 contains 15 residues.

The genes are TRBV3-1 and TRBJ2-5; D perhaps matches TRBD1 (5 bases). Trimming removed 1 base at V and 5 bases at J, with 11 bases between. The CDR3 runs to 14 residues. Germline V gene sequence: CDR1 LGHDT, CDR2 YNNKEL (reference sequence). In nucleotides, the CDR3 is TGTGCCAGCAGCCAAGGGGTAGGGGCCGAGACCCAGTACTTC. Translation gives CASSQGVGAETQYF.

The rearrangement uses TRBV12-3 or TRBV12-4 and TRBJ1-2, with D hard to call. V shed 6 bases and J shed 2 bases, with 7 bases lying between them. This CDR3 region has 12 residues. This chain's CDR3 is CASSKRNYGYTF. The CDR3 coding sequence is TGTGCCAGCAGCAAACGGAACTATGGCTACACCTTC.

This clonotype showed up just a few times. The CDR3 loop reads CASSKDLDPARLLFF. The CDR3 region has the DNA TGTGCCAGCAGCAAAGACCTGGACCCAGCCCGATTACTGTTTTTT. The rearrangement links TRBV21-1 to TRBJ1-4. TRBV21-1 is designated a pseudogene. CDR3 length: 15 amino acids.

Here the CDR3 DNA reads TGTGCCAGCAGAGCGCTTAGCACAGATACGCAGTATTTT. Its protein is CASRALSTDTQYF. The chain is built from TRBV11-2 and TRBJ2-3; D not resolved. Germline CDR1 is SGHAT and CDR2 is FQNNGV. V dropped 6 bases and J dropped 0 bases, with 7 bases sitting between them. The CDR3 contains 13 residues.

This clonotype was picked up a small number of times. The rearrangement joins TRBV6-2 or TRBV6-3 to TRBJ1-5, with TRBD1 as a possible D gene (6 bases). The CDR3 runs to 16 residues. V was cut by 6 bases and J by 6 bases, with 21 bases left in between. Germline lookup yields CDR1 MNHEY and CDR2 SVGEGT. CDR3 protein: CASSLEQGRAGQPQHF. The CDR3 region has the DNA TGTGCCAGCAGCCTTGAACAGGGAAGGGCAGGTCAGCCCCAGCATTTT.

This clonotype has only a few counts. This rearrangement joins TRBV6-6 to TRBJ2-4; no definite D call. CDR1 is MNHNY and CDR2 is SVGAGI in the germline V gene (reference sequence). The CDR3 loop spans 16 amino acids. Trimming pared 3 bases from V and 3 bases from J, leaving 15 bases between. CDR3 residues: CASSYGLSSHKNIQYF. In DNA form, the CDR3 reads TGTGCCAGCAGTTATGGGCTTTCATCCCACAAAAACATTCAGTACTTC.

This clonotype occurred a few times. The rearrangement joins TRBV5-1 to TRBJ1-2; D call uncertain. V lost 0 bases, J lost 8 bases, and 17 bases lay in between. This CDR3 comprises 15 residues. CDR1 and CDR2 (germline): SGHRS, YFSETQ. The CDR3 sequence: CASSLVGDSVGGYTF. CDR3 coding DNA: TGCGCCAGCAGCTTGGTAGGAGATTCGGTCGGGGGCTACACCTTC.

In this sample, this clonotype turned up a few times. The gene calls are TRBV18 and TRBJ1-5, with a tentative D call TRBD1 (5 bases). The CDR3 totals 15 residues. CDR1 and CDR2 (germline): KGHSH, LQKENI. Trimming cost V 6 bases and J 7 bases, with 19 bases left between them. Written as DNA, the CDR3 is TGTGCCAGCTCGCTCGCCTTTCAGGGCGGCCAGCCCCAGCATTTT. Encoded protein: CASSLAFQGGQPQHF.